This T cell receptor (beta chain) appears in the sequencing data of a study of regulatory and conventional T cells in RAG deficiency. The sorted conventional CD4+ T cells were CD25-low and CD127-high, with genomic DNA sequenced. Clones were read by immunoSEQ multiplex PCR, and TCRdb kept only the in-frame ones, dropping some. The table lists about 30,000 clones, 90% to 96% of them singletons. The CDR3 totals 15 residues. V shed 5 bases and J shed 0 bases, with 14 bases lying between them. Per germline, CDR1 KGHSH and CDR2 LQKENI. These same records also appear under a second study, on regulatory T cells. That report notes: The primer mix had 52 TRBV and 13 TRBJ primers. Regulatory T cells showed the strongest V-J pair restriction and V/J gene skewing among patient repertoires.

This clonotype was obtained from a human donor in good health. The chain recombines TRBV18 with TRBJ2-7, with D possibly being TRBD2 (5 bases). Source material: CD25- CD4+ T cells sorted from blood. Here the CDR3 reads CASSRTPRTSYEQYF. CDR3 nucleotide sequence: TGTGCCAGCTCAAGGACTCCACGCACCTCCTACGAGCAGTACTTC.